The 12 T cell receptor beta chains reported below all come from one sample, sequenced in a study of cytotoxic CD8 clonotypes in ibrutinib-treated CLL. Profiled with immunoSEQ multiplex PCR; TCRdb holds only in-frame clones, not every one. The sample has more than 300,000 clones, just under 80% seen once; the top ten hold 5.5% to 8%. This sample comprised PBMCs, obtained before ibrutinib treatment. These receptors were collected from a human donor with chronic lymphocytic leukemia.

This sequence joins TRBV7-9 and TRBJ2-5; TRBD2 agrees at 9 bases. Germline loops: CDR1 SEHNR, CDR2 FQNEAQ (reference sequence). Trimming cost V 5 bases and J 4 bases; bases outside gene matches: 5. This CDR3 has 14 residues. Here the CDR3 DNA reads TGTGCCAGCAGCGCAAGTAGCGGGAGAGAGACCCAGTACTTC. This gives the protein CASSASSGRETQYF.

This clone was counted between two and nine times. The chain employs TRBV7-2 and TRBJ2-7; the match to TRBD2 covers 7 bases. CDR3 length equals 14 residues. With V trimmed by 6 bases and J by 2 bases, 7 bases remained unmatched. In germline, CDR1 is SGHTA, CDR2 FQGNSA. CDR3: CASSHPGLTYEQYF. Here the CDR3 DNA reads TGTGCCAGCAGTCACCCGGGACTAACCTACGAGCAGTACTTC.

This clone appeared a few times. The genes are TRBV7-9 and TRBJ2-2; 10 bases fit TRBD1. After removal of 6 bases from V and 6 bases from J, the junction contained 4 bases not matched to a gene. The germline V gene has CDR1 SEHNR and CDR2 FQNEAQ (reference sequence). The CDR3 has 14 amino acids. The CDR3 DNA reads as TGTGCCAGCAGAGGACAGGGGGTTTCCGGGGAGCTGTTTTTT. As protein: CASRGQGVSGELFF.

This clone was detected only once. The rearrangement links TRBV19 to TRBJ2-7; D is perhaps TRBD2 (6 bases). The CDR3 spans 15 residues. Germline-derived CDR1 and CDR2 are LNHDA and SQIVND (reference sequence). The V end was cut by 4 bases, the J end by 2 bases, with 15 bases between. The CDR3 DNA reads TGTGCCAGTAGTACCAGCGGGCACAAAACCTACGAGCAGTACTTC. Its protein product is CASSTSGHKTYEQYF.

CDR3 in DNA: TGCGCCAGCAGCAGGGACCCGGACAGTTACACAGATACGCAGTATTTT. Translating it yields CASSRDPDSYTDTQYF. This rearrangement joins TRBV5-1 to TRBJ2-3, with D perhaps TRBD1 (6 bases). Trimming took 4 bases from V and 2 from J, leaving 17 bases between them. The CDR3 has 16 amino acids. Germline CDR1 SGHRS, CDR2 YFSETQ. Drawing the rest from reference TRBV5-1 and TRBJ2-3, the complete variable domain is KAGVTQTPRYLIKTRGQQVTLSCSPISGHRSVSWYQQTPGQGLQFLFEYFSETQRNKGNFPGRFSGRQFSNSRSEMNVSTLELGDSALYLCASSRDPDSYTDTQYFGPGTRLTVL.

The chain couples TRBV25-1 to TRBJ1-5; tentatively, D is TRBD1 (6 bases). Germline loops: CDR1 MGHDK, CDR2 SYGVNS. CDR3 length equals 13 residues. Trimming stripped 4 bases from V and 6 bases from J, with 10 bases between. CDR3 sequence: CASSVGGAQPQHF. The DNA for the CDR3 is TGTGCCAGCAGTGTCGGGGGGGCTCAGCCCCAGCATTTT. The full variable domain, completed using reference TRBV25-1 and TRBJ1-5, is EADIYQTPRYLVIGTGKKITLECSQTMGHDKMYWYQQDPGMELHLIHYSYGVNSTEKGDLSSESTVSRIRTEHFPLTLESARPSHTSQYLCASSVGGAQPQHFGDGTRLSIL.

This chain uses TRBV6-5 with TRBJ2-7, with D tentatively TRBD1 or TRBD2 (5 bases each). V was clipped by 5 bases and J by 2 bases, with 13 bases between them. CDR1 MNHEY and CDR2 SVGAGI come from the germline V gene. This CDR3 is 14 amino acids long. CDR3 in amino acids: CASSPWDGPYEQYF. The CDR3 region has the DNA TGTGCCAGCAGTCCTTGGGACGGACCCTACGAGCAGTACTTC.

The rearrangement links TRBV4-3 to TRBJ1-2; no clear D gene. CDR3 length: 15 residues. Germline CDR1 and CDR2: LGHNA and YSLEER. Trimming took off 0 bases at V and 4 bases at J, with 12 bases between the two ends. CDR3 sequence reads: CASSQDLSGSYGYTF. The CDR3 DNA follows: TGCGCCAGCAGCCAAGATTTGAGCGGGAGCTATGGCTACACCTTC.

The chain carries TRBV11-3 and TRBJ2-2; D possibly uses TRBD1 or TRBD2 (6 bases each). Germline V CDR1 and CDR2: SGHNT, YENEEA. Trimming cost V 6 bases and J 2 bases, with 10 bases left between them. The CDR3 extends over 14 amino acids. CDR3 nucleotides: TGTGCCAGCAGAGGCGGGACAAACACCGGGGAGCTGTTTTTT. This codes for CASRGGTNTGELFF.

The chain combines TRBV18 with TRBJ2-3; either TRBD1 or TRBD2 may fit D (5 bases each). The CDR3 has 16 residues. Germline V lookup: CDR1 KGHSH, CDR2 LQKENI. Trimming stripped 0 bases from V and 0 bases from J, with 10 bases between. CDR3 sequence (DNA): TGTGCCAGCTCACCACCCGGGACCCGAAGCACAGATACGCAGTATTTT. As protein: CASSPPGTRSTDTQYF. Full variable domain (rest looked up from reference TRBV18 and TRBJ2-3): NAGVMQNPRHLVRRRGQEARLRCSPMKGHSHVYWYRQLPEEGLKFMVYLQKENIIDESGMPKERFSAEFPKEGPSILRIQQVVRGDSAAYFCASSPPGTRSTDTQYFGPGTRLTVL.

V usage is TRBV11-2 and J usage is TRBJ2-3; D unclear. The CDR3 is 15 amino acids. The germline V gene has CDR1 SGHAT and CDR2 FQNNGV. Trimming removed 6 bases at V and 0 bases at J, with 13 bases between. The CDR3: CASRGGLGSTDTQYF. The CDR3 bases are TGTGCCAGCAGGGGTGGCCTAGGGAGCACAGATACGCAGTATTTT. The full variable domain, in which reference TRBV11-2 and TRBJ2-3 provide the parts outside the CDR3, is EAGVAQSPRYKIIEKRQSVAFWCNPISGHATLYWYQQILGQGPKLLIQFQNNGVVDDSQLPKDRFSAERLKGVDSTLKIQPAKLEDSAVYLCASRGGLGSTDTQYFGPGTRLTVL.

The J gene is TRBJ2-7, the V gene TRBV5-1; D gene unclear. V lost 4 bases to trimming and J lost 1 base, with 12 bases between them. The CDR3 is made up of 14 amino acids. Germline loops: CDR1 SGHRS, CDR2 YFSETQ. The CDR3 DNA is TGCGCCAGCAGCCTACTGGGAAGATCCTACGAGCAGTACTTC. Translation: CASSLLGRSYEQYF. Using reference TRBV5-1 and TRBJ2-7 for the parts outside the CDR3, the full variable domain is KAGVTQTPRYLIKTRGQQVTLSCSPISGHRSVSWYQQTPGQGLQFLFEYFSETQRNKGNFPGRFSGRQFSNSRSEMNVSTLELGDSALYLCASSLLGRSYEQYFGPGTRLTVT.